The next 8 T cell receptor beta chains were all read from a single sample in a study of T cell repertoires in cytomegalovirus infection. Via MiXCR, TCRdb re-called the reads, giving one row per CDR3 protein. Here the sample spans roughly 500,000 distinct CDR3 sequences, about 10% being singletons. The sample consisted of PBMCs. The receptors here all came from a human donor in good health (CMV status not recorded). Some clones in this sample may be carry-over from other donors' samples.

The chain couples TRBV6-9 to TRBJ1-5, with 7 bases identical to TRBD1. There are 13 residues in the CDR3. CDR1 is MNHGY and CDR2 is SVAAGI in the germline V gene. V shed 8 bases and J 11 bases; nucleotides not matched to a gene: 12. CDR3 sequence (DNA): TGTGCCAGCCAACGACAGGGAGATTTGTCCCAGCATTTT. Protein sequence: CASQRQGDLSQHF.

This clonotype was picked up many times. V gene TRBV2 combines with J gene TRBJ2-5, with 10 bases matching TRBD2. V shed 7 bases and J 5 bases; nucleotides not matched to a gene: 10. Germline loops: CDR1 SNHLY, CDR2 FYNNEI. This CDR3 comprises 15 residues. The CDR3 DNA is TGTGCCAGCACCCTCGCTAGCGGGAGTAGCGAGACCCAGTACTTC. Its translation: CASTLASGSSETQYF.

The chain links TRBV6-2 or TRBV6-3 to TRBJ1-5; 8 bases are a match to TRBD1. The CDR3 loop spans 16 amino acids. The ends lost 5 bases at V and 4 bases at J; junction bases unmatched: 10. Germline assignment: CDR1 MNHEY and CDR2 SVGEGT. CDR3 DNA sequence: TGTGCCAGCAGTCCCTCGGGGACAGGTCCAAATCAGCCCCAGCATTTT. Encoded protein: CASSPSGTGPNQPQHF.

This clonotype was counted at least ten times. The chain carries TRBV27 and TRBJ2-7; the D call may be TRBD1 or TRBD2 (5 bases each). The V and J ends lost 3 bases and 3 bases respectively, with 15 bases between them. The CDR3 runs 15 residues. Per germline, CDR1 MNHEY and CDR2 SMNVEV (reference sequence). The DNA of the CDR3 is TGTGCCAGCAGTTTGGGACGGACGGGGCTCTACGAGCAGTACTTC. It codes for CASSLGRTGLYEQYF.

This clonotype turned up a few times. The chain recombines TRBV6-6 with TRBJ2-7; TRBD1 agrees at 7 bases. The J segment lost 5 bases and the V segment lost 6 bases, leaving 7 bases of the junction unmatched. Germline V CDR1 and CDR2: MNHNY, SVGAGI (reference sequence). This CDR3 contains 13 residues. The CDR3, as DNA: TGTGCCAGCAGCCCGACAGGGATCGACGAGCAGTACTTC. Translation gives CASSPTGIDEQYF.

This clonotype was counted many times. The rearrangement links TRBV20-1 to TRBJ2-5; no clear D. V lost 1 base and J 2 bases, leaving 20 bases between the germline ends. The germline CDR1 and CDR2 sequences are DFQATT and SNEGSKA (reference sequence). This CDR3 has 17 amino acids. The CDR3 region is CSARVSFGQGKQETQYF. CDR3 nucleotide sequence: TGCAGTGCTAGAGTTTCTTTCGGGCAAGGGAAGCAAGAGACCCAGTACTTC.

The sample holds many counts of this clonotype. This chain connects TRBV7-2 to TRBJ2-5; D might be TRBD2 (6 bases). The CDR3 loop spans 14 amino acids. Germline V gives CDR1 SGHTA, CDR2 FQGNSA. V was pared by 5 bases and J by 4 bases, with 14 bases between. CDR3 sequence (DNA): TGTGCCAGCAGCCAAGTACGCGGGGCAGAGACCCAGTACTTC. Amino acid sequence: CASSQVRGAETQYF.

This clonotype was counted many times. One junction end does not reproduce the germline sequence, and a read error may be involved. This chain joins TRBV6-5 and TRBJ1-5, with a weak D call TRBD1 (5 bases). CDR1 MNHEY and CDR2 SVGAGI come from the germline V gene. This CDR3 region has 14 residues. This chain's CDR3 is CASKLGGSSQPQHF. CDR3 bases: TGTGCCAGCAAACTGGGGGGGAGCAGTCAGCCCCAGCATTTT.